The clone carrying this T cell receptor (beta chain) was picked up one time. The sample is drawn from a study of T cell responses to AZD1222 COVID-19 vaccine. Whether given at about 4 or about 12 weeks, second doses were pooled. Some clones are missing from TCRdb's copy, which holds only in-frame ones; the method was immunoSEQ multiplex PCR. The sample contains more than 60,000 clones, roughly 84% of which appear only once. Between the trimmed V and J ends, which lost 0 bases and 1 base, there was a span of 13 bases. Germline CDR1 is SGHKS and CDR2 is YYEKEE (reference sequence). The CDR3 has 16 residues.

V usage is TRBV5-5 and J usage is TRBJ1-1, with D unresolved. This clonotype was obtained from an adult who received the AZD1222 COVID-19 vaccine. Sequenced material: peripheral blood, taken 28 days after the second AZD1222 dose. The CDR3 reads CASSLGPLLRNTEAFF. Written as DNA, the CDR3 is TGTGCCAGCAGCTTGGGACCTCTTTTGCGGAACACTGAAGCTTTCTTT.